Following are 9 T cell receptor beta chains from one sample sequenced in a study of Ad26.COV2.S vaccination and SARS-CoV-2 variants. Produced via immunoSEQ multiplex PCR; TCRdb's table is partial and in-frame only. The repertoire has approximately 480,000 clones, 70% to 90% of them found once; the top ten carry roughly 13%. Stated treatment: about 20 received Ad26.COV2.S at low or high dose, single or two shots; roughly 5 received placebo; per-sample allocation not given. Following the first vaccine or placebo injection, samples were taken on day 63. This specimen was peripheral blood, taken in a trial of Ad26.COV2.S vaccine versus placebo. All receptors come from a person aged 18-65 years who received the Ad26.COV2.S COVID-19 vaccine or a placebo.

Note on this clone: Other DNA sequences in this sample translate to the same CDR3. The chain has TRBV14 and TRBJ2-1, with 10 bases that match TRBD2. The CDR3 runs to 16 residues. V was pared by 4 bases and J by 0 bases, with 3 bases of the junction left unmatched. Germline values: CDR1 SGHDN, CDR2 FVKESK. CDR3 protein: CASSLRLAGSYNEQFF. The CDR3, as DNA: TGTGCCAGCAGCCTCCGACTAGCGGGCTCCTACAATGAGCAGTTCTTC.

The rearrangement joins TRBV13 to TRBJ1-2; maybe TRBD1 (5 bases). Germline V gene lookup returns CDR1 PRHDT and CDR2 FYEKMQ (reference sequence). The CDR3 is 13 amino acids. Trimming took 2 bases from V and 2 from J, leaving 6 bases between them. The CDR3 here is CASSLRDNYGYTF. In DNA, the CDR3 is TGTGCCAGCAGCTTAAGGGACAACTATGGCTACACCTTC.

Written as DNA, the CDR3 is TGTGCCAGCAGCCGGGACAGGGTCTTCCAGCCCCAGCATTTT. This translates into CASSRDRVFQPQHF. This chain uses TRBV7-2 with TRBJ1-5; 9 positions match TRBD1. V lost 5 bases, J lost 7 bases, and 6 bases stayed unmatched. The CDR3 runs to 14 residues. Germline CDR1 SGHTA, CDR2 FQGNSA.

This chain uses TRBV28 with TRBJ2-1; D is possibly TRBD1 (6 bases). Trimming left V 7 bases short and J 0 bases short, with 16 bases between. Germline V gene data show CDR1 as MDHEN and CDR2 as SYDVKM. The length of the CDR3 is 16 residues. CDR3 protein: CASNPGGQSSYNEQFF. CDR3 nucleotides: TGTGCCAGCAACCCCGGTGGACAGAGCTCCTACAATGAGCAGTTCTTC.

The chain recombines TRBV19 with TRBJ2-7; the D gene could be TRBD1 or TRBD2 (5 bases each). V lost 8 bases, J lost 1 base, and 12 bases lay in between. Germline CDR1 is LNHDA and CDR2 is SQIVND (reference sequence). This CDR3 is 13 amino acids long. The chain's CDR3 is CASLGRGSYEQYF. The CDR3, as DNA: TGTGCCAGTCTGGGACGGGGATCCTACGAGCAGTACTTC.

This clone was counted a few times. This chain joins TRBV7-2 and TRBJ1-2, with TRBD1 as a possible D gene (5 bases). Germline values: CDR1 SGHTA, CDR2 FQGNSA. Trimming pared 4 bases from V and 0 bases from J, leaving 12 bases between. The CDR3 has 15 amino acids. CDR3 coding DNA: TGTGCCAGCAGCTCCACAGGCGTAGCTAACTATGGCTACACCTTC. Translating it yields CASSSTGVANYGYTF.

The chain has TRBV11-2 and TRBJ2-7, with no clear D. The CDR3 contains 13 residues. Germline CDR1 is SGHAT and CDR2 is FQNNGV. V was shortened by 0 bases and J by 9 bases, with 12 bases between the two germline ends. DNA of the CDR3: TGTGCCAGCAGCTTAGATCCTTGGGGATGGCAGTACTTC. The encoded protein is CASSLDPWGWQYF. Combining the CDR3 with reference TRBV11-2 and TRBJ2-7 gives the whole variable domain EAGVAQSPRYKIIEKRQSVAFWCNPISGHATLYWYQQILGQGPKLLIQFQNNGVVDDSQLPKDRFSAERLKGVDSTLKIQPAKLEDSAVYLCASSLDPWGWQYFGPGTRLTVT.

CDR3 sequence reads: CASSFTGNRETQYF. DNA of the CDR3: TGTGCCAGCAGTTTCACAGGGAATAGGGAGACCCAGTACTTC. The V call is TRBV28, the J call TRBJ2-5; tentatively, D is TRBD1 (6 bases). This CDR3 comprises 14 residues. Trimming removed 3 bases at V and 5 bases at J, with 13 bases between. Germline assignment: CDR1 MDHEN and CDR2 SYDVKM.

The CDR3 here is CAGGTGGNSGIYNEQFF. Here the CDR3 DNA reads TGTGCCGGCGGGACAGGGGGGAATAGCGGGATATACAATGAGCAGTTCTTC. The J gene is TRBJ2-1, the V gene TRBV2; 11 nucleotides match TRBD1. The germline V gene has CDR1 SNHLY and CDR2 FYNNEI. The CDR3 is made up of 17 amino acids. V lost 11 bases, J lost 4 bases, and 16 bases stayed unmatched.